A selection of T cell receptor beta chains follows, all from one sample in a study of blood T cell repertoires in COVID-19. Sequenced by immunoSEQ multiplex PCR; TCRdb stores in-frame clones only, minus some. The sample has 150,000 or so clones; around 85% are singletons. Sequenced material: PBMCs or T cells enriched from blood (not recorded which). Receptors originate from a man in his fifties or sixties who had recovered from COVID-19. The conserved cysteine and the conserved F or W are not part of the CDR3 here. Each record gives: CDR3 length, V gene, J gene, CDR3 protein.

CDR3 length: 14
V gene: TRBV24-1
J gene: TRBJ1-5
CDR3 protein: ATSDPKQGASQPQH

CDR3 length: 16
V gene: TRBV10-2
J gene: TRBJ2-7
CDR3 protein: ASSEPTVTTGGPYEQY

CDR3 length: 12
V gene: TRBV5-6
J gene: TRBJ1-2
CDR3 protein: ASSSRQGGYGYT

CDR3 length: 13
V gene: TRBV10-3
J gene: TRBJ2-3
CDR3 protein: AISEGLADTDTQY

CDR3 length: 16
V gene: TRBV3-1/TRBV3-2
J gene: TRBJ2-1
CDR3 protein: ASSQDHWRTPSYNEQF

CDR3 length: 16
V gene: TRBV5-1
J gene: TRBJ2-2
CDR3 protein: ASSQMMTGATNTGELF

CDR3 length: 13
V gene: TRBV6-2/TRBV6-3
J gene: TRBJ1-2
CDR3 protein: ASSNWAIANYGYT

CDR3 length: 12
V gene: TRBV7-8
J gene: TRBJ1-1
CDR3 protein: ASGPRGGNTEAF

CDR3 length: 10
V gene: TRBV30
J gene: TRBJ1-2
CDR3 protein: AWRGQGDGYT

CDR3 length: 13
V gene: TRBV6-5
J gene: TRBJ2-1
CDR3 protein: ASSYFSGGANEQF

CDR3 length: 11
V gene: TRBV10-1
J gene: TRBJ1-6
CDR3 protein: ARRDNWDSPLH

CDR3 length: 12
V gene: TRBV9
J gene: TRBJ1-1
CDR3 protein: ASSTRDGDTEAF

CDR3 length: 12
V gene: TRBV7-2
J gene: TRBJ2-5
CDR3 protein: ASSLGGGPETQY

CDR3 length: 11
V gene: TRBV6-1
J gene: TRBJ1-2
CDR3 protein: ASSERWGGGYT

CDR3 length: 13
V gene: TRBV19
J gene: TRBJ1-5
CDR3 protein: ASNSRDYSNQPQH

CDR3 length: 13
V gene: TRBV7-3
J gene: TRBJ2-2
CDR3 protein: ASSPRGTGSGELF

CDR3 length: 16
V gene: TRBV6-6
J gene: TRBJ2-1
CDR3 protein: ASSPPRGRGGLTNEQF

CDR3 length: 12
V gene: TRBV5-1
J gene: TRBJ1-4
CDR3 protein: ASSLGDRGAKLF

CDR3 length: 13
V gene: TRBV9
J gene: TRBJ1-2
CDR3 protein: ASSVLSQENYGYT

CDR3 length: 12
V gene: TRBV5-4
J gene: TRBJ2-5
CDR3 protein: ASSSKAHEETQY

CDR3 length: 12
V gene: TRBV30
J gene: TRBJ1-3
CDR3 protein: AWNRDRAGNTIY

CDR3 length: 13
V gene: TRBV5-6
J gene: TRBJ1-3
CDR3 protein: ASSLMRYSGNTIY

CDR3 length: 14
V gene: TRBV3-1/TRBV3-2
J gene: TRBJ2-3
CDR3 protein: ASSQGGGAGGDTQY

CDR3 length: 16
V gene: TRBV6-2/TRBV6-3
J gene: TRBJ1-2
CDR3 protein: ASSYFEAREGVYYGYT

CDR3 length: 13
V gene: TRBV4-3
J gene: TRBJ1-1
CDR3 protein: ASSLAEGGNTEAF

CDR3 length: 11
V gene: TRBV27
J gene: TRBJ2-1
CDR3 protein: ASRTFQGDEQF

CDR3 length: 12
V gene: TRBV5-1
J gene: TRBJ1-6
CDR3 protein: ASSSGTGGSPLH

CDR3 length: 10
V gene: TRBV19
J gene: TRBJ2-2
CDR3 protein: ASSMEAGELF

CDR3 length: 13
V gene: TRBV27
J gene: TRBJ1-2
CDR3 protein: ASAPRPGVNYGYT

CDR3 length: 13
V gene: TRBV11-2
J gene: TRBJ2-1
CDR3 protein: ASSYGVSSYNEQF

CDR3 length: 9
V gene: TRBV11-2
J gene: TRBJ1-1
CDR3 protein: ASSFGGEAF

CDR3 length: 13
V gene: TRBV18
J gene: TRBJ2-5
CDR3 protein: ASSPGQGATETQY

CDR3 length: 13
V gene: TRBV9
J gene: TRBJ2-5
CDR3 protein: ASSVVGASVETQY

CDR3 length: 15
V gene: TRBV21-1
J gene: TRBJ1-1
CDR3 protein: ASSKEAGTVINFEAF

CDR3 length: 11
V gene: TRBV12-3/TRBV12-4
J gene: TRBJ1-2
CDR3 protein: ASTGTGLYGYT

CDR3 length: 13
V gene: TRBV11-2
J gene: TRBJ1-6
CDR3 protein: ASSSYRGYNSPLH

CDR3 length: 14
V gene: TRBV6-5
J gene: TRBJ1-2
CDR3 protein: ASSYRTGERARGYT

CDR3 length: 15
V gene: TRBV7-3
J gene: TRBJ1-5
CDR3 protein: ASSSAEWGAGDQPQH

CDR3 length: 12
V gene: TRBV27
J gene: TRBJ1-1
CDR3 protein: ASSLSRGGTEAF

CDR3 length: 13
V gene: TRBV19
J gene: TRBJ2-7
CDR3 protein: ASSIMGQPSYEQY

CDR3 length: 12
V gene: TRBV19
J gene: TRBJ2-7
CDR3 protein: ASRGQGTLYEQY

CDR3 length: 11
V gene: TRBV28
J gene: TRBJ2-7
CDR3 protein: ASSRHTGNEQY

CDR3 length: 13
V gene: TRBV14
J gene: TRBJ1-2
CDR3 protein: ASSPTEGRKDGYT